The rows below give T cell receptor beta chains drawn from one sample of a study of blood T cell repertoires in COVID-19. Method: immunoSEQ multiplex PCR; TCRdb's copy keeps in-frame clones and lacks some. Among fewer than 400,000 clones listed, more than 70% were seen once. Sequencing input: peripheral blood. The source is a man aged 30 to 45 with active or convalescent COVID-19. Each CDR3 is given with its conserved first and last residue. D genes are given only for firm matches. Clone sizes are given selectively: once, few, many, or a class where the clone is expanded.

DNA: TGTGCCAGCAGCCTCTATGAGCAGGCCACCGGGGAGCTGTTTTTT
CDR3: CASSLYEQATGELFF
V: TRBV4-2
D: -
J: TRBJ2-2
size: -

DNA: TGCAGTGCTAGTTCCCTCAATCAGCCCCAGCATTTT
CDR3: CSASSLNQPQHF
V: TRBV20-1
D: -
J: TRBJ1-5
size: -

DNA: TGTGCCAGCAGTCTCCGGGGACAGACAGATACGCAGTATTTT
CDR3: CASSLRGQTDTQYF
V: TRBV28
D: TRBD1
J: TRBJ2-3
size: -

DNA: TGTGCCAGCAGCTTAGAACAGGCCTATGGCTACACCTTC
CDR3: CASSLEQAYGYTF
V: TRBV11-3
D: -
J: TRBJ1-2
size: few

DNA: TGTGCCAGCAGCGTCAGGAGGGAGTCGAACTATGGCTACACCTTC
CDR3: CASSVRRESNYGYTF
V: TRBV9
D: -
J: TRBJ1-2
size: -

DNA: TGTGCCAGTAGGAGGGACAGCCTCTCCTACGAGCAGTACTTC
CDR3: CASRRDSLSYEQYF
V: TRBV19
D: TRBD1
J: TRBJ2-7
size: -

DNA: TGTGCCAGCAGCTTAACAGGGCTGGGGGCAGATACGCAGTATTTT
CDR3: CASSLTGLGADTQYF
V: TRBV5-4
D: -
J: TRBJ2-3
size: -

DNA: TGCGCCAGCAGCCAAGAGTCGCGGACAGGGATCCCCGGGGAGCTGTTTTTT
CDR3: CASSQESRTGIPGELFF
V: TRBV4-1
D: TRBD1
J: TRBJ2-2
size: -

DNA: TGTGCCAGCAGCCGCGACAGGGTGACTGAAGCTTTCTTT
CDR3: CASSRDRVTEAFF
V: TRBV7-8
D: TRBD1
J: TRBJ1-1
size: -

DNA: TGTGCCAGCAGCCCCCTACAGGGTTCCGGCTATGGCTACACCTTC
CDR3: CASSPLQGSGYGYTF
V: TRBV14
D: -
J: TRBJ1-2
size: -

DNA: TGTGCCAGCAGTTCCTCTCCTTGGACAGCAACCGGGGAGCTGTTTTTT
CDR3: CASSSSPWTATGELFF
V: TRBV6-2/TRBV6-3
D: -
J: TRBJ2-2
size: few

DNA: TGTTCTCTGGAGGCTAAGGGGGTTAACACTGAAGCTTTCTTT
CDR3: CSLEAKGVNTEAFF
V: TRBV30
D: -
J: TRBJ1-1
size: -

DNA: TGCGCCAGCAGCTCGCCGGACAGGAAGGGCTACACCTTC
CDR3: CASSSPDRKGYTF
V: TRBV5-1
D: TRBD1
J: TRBJ1-2
size: once

DNA: TGTGCCAGCAGCTTAGTCGGGCAGGGGGCGGTCTATGGCTACACCTTC
CDR3: CASSLVGQGAVYGYTF
V: TRBV11-2
D: TRBD1
J: TRBJ1-2
size: once

DNA: TGTGCCAGCAGCTTAGCTCCGGGGAACACCGGGGAGCTGTTTTTT
CDR3: CASSLAPGNTGELFF
V: TRBV7-2
D: -
J: TRBJ2-2
size: once

DNA: TGTGCCAGCAGTCCTGCCCGGGACAGGGGGACCCACGAGCAGTACTTC
CDR3: CASSPARDRGTHEQYF
V: TRBV6-7
D: TRBD1
J: TRBJ2-7
size: -

DNA: TGTGCCAGCAGCTTAGGGACTAGCGGGAGGTTGAGCGAGCAGTACTTC
CDR3: CASSLGTSGRLSEQYF
V: TRBV5-4
D: TRBD2
J: TRBJ2-7
size: -

DNA: TGTGCCACCAGCAGAGTTAGCGGGATCCCAGGGGAGCAGTACTTC
CDR3: CATSRVSGIPGEQYF
V: TRBV15
D: TRBD2
J: TRBJ2-7
size: -